The rows below give T cell receptor beta chains drawn from one sample of a study of regulatory T cells in long-lasting Graves disease. One entry per CDR3 protein, called by TCRdb with MiXCR from the multiplex PCR reads. The sample comprises fewer than 450,000 distinct CDR3 sequences, roughly 20% of which are singletons, and around 20% rests with the top ten. Sequencing was performed on peripheral blood mononuclear cells (PBMCs), taken when the disease was refractory, from a patient treated with antithyroid drugs. Every receptor here comes from a female donor with Graves disease. The CDR3 runs from the conserved cysteine through the conserved F or W. The order of the fields is V gene, clone size, J gene, D gene, CDR3 protein, CDR3 DNA. A D gene is named only where the DNA matches it firmly. Clone size is stated in some rows and not others, as once, few, many or a class when expanded.

TRBV6-2/TRBV6-3,few,TRBJ1-4,-,CASSYSLTTNEKLFF,TGTGCCAGCAGTTACTCTTTAACAACTAATGAAAAACTGTTTTTT
TRBV20-1,-,TRBJ2-7,TRBD2,CSAPGGPTYEQYF,TGCAGTGCCCCGGGGGGTCCCACCTACGAGCAGTACTTC
TRBV28,many,TRBJ2-7,TRBD1,CASSLSGTGGGEQYF,TGTGCCAGCAGTTTATCCGGGACAGGGGGTGGGGAGCAGTACTTC
TRBV5-5,few,TRBJ1-4,-,CASSLVAEKLFF,TGTGCCAGCAGCTTGGTCGCTGAAAAACTGTTTTTT
TRBV6-5,many,TRBJ1-2,-,CASSYSRGIAIYGYTF,TGTGCCAGCAGTTACTCGAGGGGCATTGCGATATATGGCTACACCTTC
TRBV28,many,TRBJ2-7,TRBD1,CASSLLADRVEQYF,TGTGCCAGCAGTTTATTAGCGGACAGGGTCGAGCAGTACTTC
TRBV5-5,-,TRBJ2-5,-,CASSWNFDGQETQYF,TGTGCCAGCAGCTGGAACTTCGACGGGCAAGAGACCCAGTACTTC
TRBV12-3/TRBV12-4,many,TRBJ1-2,-,CASSSGDTYGYTF,TGTGCCAGCAGTTCAGGGGATACCTATGGCTACACCTTC
TRBV30,-,TRBJ2-2,TRBD2,CAWRSTSGWSAWTGELFF,TGTGCCTGGAGGTCAACTAGCGGATGGTCCGCGTGGACCGGGGAGCTGTTTTTT
TRBV11-2,many,TRBJ2-4,-,CASSRNGVTIQYF,TGTGCCAGCAGCCGAAACGGAGTTACGATTCAGTACTTC
TRBV28,many,TRBJ2-2,TRBD1,CASSSMGQSPGELFF,TGTGCCAGCAGTTCGATGGGACAGTCACCCGGGGAGCTGTTTTTT
TRBV5-1,few,TRBJ2-6,-,CASSSPQGRNSGANVLTF,TGCGCCAGCAGCTCTCCCCAGGGACGGAACTCTGGGGCCAACGTCCTGACTTTC
TRBV28,many,TRBJ2-4,TRBD2,CASLPGGGPKNIQYF,TGTGCCAGCCTTCCGGGCGGGGGGCCCAAAAACATTCAGTACTTC
TRBV11-2,many,TRBJ1-6,-,CASSLGADSPLHF,TGTGCCAGCAGCCTAGGGGCGGATTCACCCCTCCACTTT
TRBV6-1,many,TRBJ1-1,TRBD1,CASSPQGRTEAFF,TGTGCCAGCAGTCCACAGGGGAGGACTGAAGCTTTCTTT
TRBV28,many,TRBJ2-5,-,CASSLRGVWDTITNQETQYF,TGTGCCAGCAGTCTACGGGGGGTATGGGACACGATCACAAACCAAGAGACCCAGTACTTC
TRBV2,many,TRBJ2-7,TRBD1,CASSGQGRSYEQYF,TGTGCCAGCAGTGGACAGGGGAGGTCATACGAGCAGTACTTC